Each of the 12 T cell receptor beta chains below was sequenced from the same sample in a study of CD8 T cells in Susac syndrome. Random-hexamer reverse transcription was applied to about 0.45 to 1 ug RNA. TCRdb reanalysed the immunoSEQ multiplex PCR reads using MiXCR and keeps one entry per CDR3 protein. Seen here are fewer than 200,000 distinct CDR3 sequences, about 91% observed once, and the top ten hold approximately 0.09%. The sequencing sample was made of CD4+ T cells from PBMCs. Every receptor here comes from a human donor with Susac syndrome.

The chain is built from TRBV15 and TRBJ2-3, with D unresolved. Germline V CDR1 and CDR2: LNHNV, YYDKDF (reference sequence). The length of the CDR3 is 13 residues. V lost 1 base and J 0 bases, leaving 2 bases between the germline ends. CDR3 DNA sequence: TGTGCCACCAGCAGAGCTAGCACAGATACGCAGTATTTT. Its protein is CATSRASTDTQYF.

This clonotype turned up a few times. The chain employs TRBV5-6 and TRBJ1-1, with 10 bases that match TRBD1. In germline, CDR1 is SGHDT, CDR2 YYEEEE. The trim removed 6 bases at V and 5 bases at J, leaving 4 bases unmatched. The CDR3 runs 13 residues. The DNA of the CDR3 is TGTGCCAGCACCCGGACAGGGGGGACTGAAGCTTTCTTT. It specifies CASTRTGGTEAFF.

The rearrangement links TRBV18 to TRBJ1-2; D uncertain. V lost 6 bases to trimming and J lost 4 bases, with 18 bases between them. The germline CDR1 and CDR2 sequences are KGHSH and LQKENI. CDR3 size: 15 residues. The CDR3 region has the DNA TGTGCCAGCTCCCGTGAAGTGAGTTTGGTCTATGGCTACACCTTC. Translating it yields CASSREVSLVYGYTF.

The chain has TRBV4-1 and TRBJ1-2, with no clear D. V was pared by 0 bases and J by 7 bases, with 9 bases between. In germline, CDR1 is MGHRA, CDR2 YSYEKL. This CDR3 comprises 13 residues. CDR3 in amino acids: CASSQETVSGYTF. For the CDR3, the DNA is TGCGCCAGCAGCCAAGAAACTGTAAGTGGCTACACCTTC.

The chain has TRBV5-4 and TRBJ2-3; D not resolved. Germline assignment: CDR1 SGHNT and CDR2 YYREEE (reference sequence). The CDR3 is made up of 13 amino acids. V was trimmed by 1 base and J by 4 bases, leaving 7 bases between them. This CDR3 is CASSLNLADTQYF. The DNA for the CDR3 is TGTGCCAGCAGCTTGAACCTCGCAGATACGCAGTATTTT. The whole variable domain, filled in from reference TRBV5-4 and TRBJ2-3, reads ETGVTQSPTHLIKTRGQQVTLRCSSQSGHNTVSWYQQALGQGPQFIFQYYREEENGRGNFPPRFSGLQFPNYSSELNVNALELDDSALYLCASSLNLADTQYFGPGTRLTVL.

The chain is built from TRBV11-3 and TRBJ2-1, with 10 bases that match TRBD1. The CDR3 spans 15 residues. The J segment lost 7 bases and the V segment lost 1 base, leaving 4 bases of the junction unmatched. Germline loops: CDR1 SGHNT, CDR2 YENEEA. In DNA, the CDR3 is TGTGCCAGCAGCTTAGGACAGGGGGCTTTAAATGAGCAGTTCTTC. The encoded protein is CASSLGQGALNEQFF. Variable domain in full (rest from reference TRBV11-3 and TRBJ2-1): EAGVVQSPRYKIIEKKQPVAFWCNPISGHNTLYWYLQNLGQGPELLIRYENEEAVDDSQLPKDRFSAERLKGVDSTLKIQPAELGDSAVYLCASSLGQGALNEQFFGPGTRLTVL.

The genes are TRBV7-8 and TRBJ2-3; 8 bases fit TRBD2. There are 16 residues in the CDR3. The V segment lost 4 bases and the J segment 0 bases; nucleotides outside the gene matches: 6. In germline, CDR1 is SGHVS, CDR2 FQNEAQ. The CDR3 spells CASSSTSGASTDTQYF. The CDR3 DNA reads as TGTGCCAGCAGCTCCACTAGCGGAGCTAGCACAGATACGCAGTATTTT.

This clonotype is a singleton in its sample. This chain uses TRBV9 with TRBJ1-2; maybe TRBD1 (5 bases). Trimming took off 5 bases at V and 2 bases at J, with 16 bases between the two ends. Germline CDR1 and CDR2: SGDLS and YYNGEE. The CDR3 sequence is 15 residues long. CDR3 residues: CASSSSNRLNYGYTF. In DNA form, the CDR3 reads TGTGCCAGCAGTTCCTCAAACAGGCTCAACTATGGCTACACCTTC.

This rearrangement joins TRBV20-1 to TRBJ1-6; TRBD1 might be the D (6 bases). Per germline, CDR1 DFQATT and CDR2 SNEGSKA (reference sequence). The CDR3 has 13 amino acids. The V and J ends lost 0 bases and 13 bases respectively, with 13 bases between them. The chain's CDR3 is CSARETTGSPLHF. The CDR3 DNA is TGCAGTGCTAGAGAAACTACAGGGTCCCCCCTCCACTTT.

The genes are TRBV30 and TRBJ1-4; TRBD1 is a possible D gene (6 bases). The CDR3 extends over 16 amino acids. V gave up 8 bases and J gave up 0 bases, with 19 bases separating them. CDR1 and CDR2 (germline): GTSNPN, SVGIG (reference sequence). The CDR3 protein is CAADRRAGATNEKLFF. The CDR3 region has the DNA TGTGCCGCAGACCGTCGGGCAGGGGCAACTAATGAAAAACTGTTTTTT.

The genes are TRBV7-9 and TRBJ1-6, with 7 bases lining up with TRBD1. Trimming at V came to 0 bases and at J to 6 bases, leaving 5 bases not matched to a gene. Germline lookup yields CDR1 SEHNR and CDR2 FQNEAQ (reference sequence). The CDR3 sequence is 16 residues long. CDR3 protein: CASSLAGTEPNSPLHF. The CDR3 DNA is TGTGCCAGCAGCTTAGCGGGGACAGAGCCTAATTCACCCCTCCACTTT. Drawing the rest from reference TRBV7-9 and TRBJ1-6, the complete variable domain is DTGVSQNPRHKITKRGQNVTFRCDPISEHNRLYWYRQTLGQGPEFLTYFQNEAQLEKSRLLSDRFSAERPKGSFSTLEIQRTEQGDSAMYLCASSLAGTEPNSPLHFGNGTRLTVT.

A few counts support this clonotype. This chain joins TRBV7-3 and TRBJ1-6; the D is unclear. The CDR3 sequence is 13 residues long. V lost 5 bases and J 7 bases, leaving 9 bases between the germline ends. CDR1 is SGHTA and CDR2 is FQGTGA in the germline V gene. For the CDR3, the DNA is TGTGCCAGCAGCGTCTCAACCAATTCACCCCTCCACTTT. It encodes CASSVSTNSPLHF.